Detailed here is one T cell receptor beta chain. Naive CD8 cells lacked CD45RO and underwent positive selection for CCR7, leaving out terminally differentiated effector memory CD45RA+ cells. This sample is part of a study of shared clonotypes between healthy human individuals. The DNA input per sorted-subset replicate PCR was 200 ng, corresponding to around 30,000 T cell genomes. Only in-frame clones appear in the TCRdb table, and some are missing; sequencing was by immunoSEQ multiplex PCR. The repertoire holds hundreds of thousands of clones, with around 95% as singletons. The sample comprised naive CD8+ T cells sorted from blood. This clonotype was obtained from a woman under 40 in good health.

The CDR3 loop reads CAISERRDREFSTEAFF. The CDR3 DNA sequence: TGTGCCATCAGCGAAAGACGGGACAGGGAATTCAGCACTGAAGCTTTCTTT. V and J are TRBV10-3 and TRBJ1-1, with TRBD1 matching 9 bases. Trimming took 6 bases from V and 4 from J; bases not matched to a gene: 15. The CDR3 has 17 residues. CDR1 and CDR2 from the germline V gene are ENHRY and SYGVKD.